Sequencing of this TCR beta chain was carried out in a study of T cell repertoires in cytomegalovirus infection (dated by TCRdb to about 2019). About the investigation overall: Peptide stimulations targeted recently identified HLA-C-restricted CMV epitopes, whose presentation resists viral immunomodulation, together with well-studied HLA-B-restricted epitopes. Because public TCR beta signatures pointed to carriage of CMV infection together with the matching HLA type, the HLA type of each donor mattered for the analysis. Overall study results and their limits: Cumulative frequency of public TCR beta family members discriminated carriers of CMV infection plus the relevant HLA type in this cohort and an independent approximately 340-donor cohort. In the ex vivo response, HLA-C-restricted CMV-specific TCR beta clonotypes were dominant, and in two of eight donors the single most frequent clonotype came from this HLA-C-restricted group.

Sequencing used an Illumina HiSeq 1500. The public reads were reanalyzed by TCRdb: fastp trimming at Q25, MiXCR alignment, in-frame beta chains only. When rows share a CDR3 protein, they turn into one entry using the most common DNA and genes. This sample is represented by 200,000 to 250,000 distinct CDR3 sequences; around 40% of them were singletons. Jointly, the top ten make up approximately 60% of the sample. Its CDR3 holds 14 amino acids, cysteine through phenylalanine. Only CDR3 DNA is held: 42 bases, read in frame from base 1. V is pared back by 1 base and J by 10 bases, with 11 bases lying between the germline termini. Looking up the germline V gene yields CDR1 SGHDN and CDR2 FVKESK. This clonotype has a single count. What this receptor recognizes is not known. Within one base of it there is no much larger clone, and no base qualities were kept. A read on its own is weak evidence. According to the study, the label for this sample's treatment or condition signals: in vitro stimulation with specific CMV peptide epitopes to enrich CMV-specific T cells.

The source was CD8+ T cells from cultured PBMCs, collected from culture after CMV antigen stimulation. This clonotype was obtained from a human donor in good health (CMV status not recorded). Some clones in this sample may be carry-over from other donors' samples. The V and J segments used are TRBV14 and TRBJ1-6; TRBD1 could be the D gene, as 5 bases match. The sequence in DNA is TGTGCCAGCAGCCAAGGGCGGAGGGACTCACCCCTCCACTTT. Translated, this is CASSQGRRDSPLHF.